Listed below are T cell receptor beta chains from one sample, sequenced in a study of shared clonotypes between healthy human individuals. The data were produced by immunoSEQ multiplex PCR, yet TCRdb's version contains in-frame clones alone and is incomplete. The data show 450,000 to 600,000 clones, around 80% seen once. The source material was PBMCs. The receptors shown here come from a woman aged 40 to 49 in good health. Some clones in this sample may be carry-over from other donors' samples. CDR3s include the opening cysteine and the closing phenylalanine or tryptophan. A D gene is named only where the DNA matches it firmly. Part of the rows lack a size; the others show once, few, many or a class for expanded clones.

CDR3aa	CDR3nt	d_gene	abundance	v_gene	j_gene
CASSLVRLPGIKNTGELFF	TGTGCCAGCAGCTTAGTTAGACTCCCGGGGATTAAGAACACCGGGGAGCTGTTTTTT	-	once	TRBV11-2	TRBJ2-2
CASSLGEGGELFF	TGTGCCAGCAGCTTAGGGGAGGGCGGGGAGCTGTTTTTT	TRBD2	-	TRBV11-2	TRBJ2-2
CASSLEAGRTDTQYF	TGTGCCAGCAGCTTGGAGGCAGGGAGGACAGATACGCAGTATTTT	-	-	TRBV5-4	TRBJ2-3
CASSPSGASSYEQYF	TGTGCCAGCTCACCCAGCGGGGCTAGCTCCTACGAGCAGTACTTC	TRBD2	-	TRBV18	TRBJ2-7
CASRERGDGDEKLFF	TGTGCCAGCCGCGAAAGGGGGGACGGGGATGAAAAACTGTTTTTT	-	-	TRBV7-2	TRBJ1-4
CASSRQGAGSNQPQHF	TGTGCCAGCAGTAGACAGGGGGCAGGGAGCAATCAGCCCCAGCATTTT	TRBD1	-	TRBV27	TRBJ1-5
CASSFAGAPGDTQYF	TGCGCCAGCAGCTTTGCGGGAGCCCCGGGAGATACGCAGTATTTT	TRBD2	-	TRBV5-1	TRBJ2-3
CASSYSGTGLPAYEQYF	TGTGCCAGCAGCTACTCCGGGACAGGGCTTCCAGCCTACGAGCAGTACTTC	TRBD1	-	TRBV7-2	TRBJ2-7
CASSWGTSGRAETQYF	TGTGCCAGTAGTTGGGGGACTAGCGGGAGGGCAGAGACCCAGTACTTC	TRBD2	-	TRBV19	TRBJ2-5
CASSLGPGGYGYTF	TGTGCCAGCAGCTTGGGGCCTGGCGGCTATGGCTACACCTTC	-	-	TRBV7-6	TRBJ1-2
CASRGMGLAEETQYF	TGTGCCAGCAGAGGCATGGGACTAGCGGAAGAGACCCAGTACTTC	TRBD2	-	TRBV2	TRBJ2-5
CASSSMPGQISYEQYF	TGTGCCAGCAGCTCCATGCCGGGACAGATCTCCTACGAGCAGTACTTC	TRBD1	-	TRBV11-2	TRBJ2-7
CASSSTGEQFF	TGTGCCAGCAGCTCCACGGGTGAGCAGTTCTTC	-	-	TRBV5-4	TRBJ2-1
CASSFPRGATEAFF	TGTGCCAGCAGTTTCCCACGGGGGGCCACTGAAGCTTTCTTT	-	-	TRBV6-6	TRBJ1-1
CASSIAGGLETQYF	TGTGCCAGCAGCATAGCGGGAGGATTGGAGACCCAGTACTTC	TRBD2	-	TRBV7-2	TRBJ2-5
CASTRTNYGYTF	TGTGCCAGCACCCGGACAAACTATGGCTACACCTTC	-	-	TRBV9	TRBJ1-2
CAAPGRGNTEAFF	TGTGCCGCACCCGGCAGGGGGAACACTGAAGCTTTCTTT	-	-	TRBV30	TRBJ1-1
CASSLSSGGVETQYF	TGTGCCAGCAGTTTATCTTCGGGGGGAGTGGAGACCCAGTACTTC	TRBD2	-	TRBV28	TRBJ2-5
CASSLNSGSQETQYF	TGTGCCAGCAGCTTAAATAGCGGGAGTCAAGAGACCCAGTACTTC	TRBD2	-	TRBV7-3	TRBJ2-5
CASSLAGQEAFF	TGCGCCAGCAGCTTGGCCGGTCAGGAAGCTTTCTTT	-	few	TRBV5-1	TRBJ1-1
CASILGEGINQPQHF	TGTGCCAGCATCCTGGGGGAGGGCATCAATCAGCCCCAGCATTTT	-	once	TRBV7-4	TRBJ1-5
CASSLTLYNEQFF	TGTGCCAGCAGCTTAACCCTTTACAATGAGCAGTTCTTC	-	-	TRBV7-3	TRBJ2-1
CASSPGAQNTEAFF	TGTGCCAGCTCACCAGGGGCCCAGAACACTGAAGCTTTCTTT	-	few	TRBV18	TRBJ1-1
CASSVRGAYNEQFF	TGTGCCAGCAGCGTCCGGGGGGCTTACAATGAGCAGTTCTTC	-	-	TRBV5-4	TRBJ2-1
CASSLDGTKSEKLFF	TGTGCCAGCAGCTTAGACGGGACGAAGAGTGAAAAACTGTTTTTT	-	few	TRBV7-9	TRBJ1-4
CASSFLRGNYNSPLHF	TGTGCCAGCAGTTTCCTCCGGGGCAACTATAATTCACCCCTCCACTTT	-	-	TRBV28	TRBJ1-6
CASSLGTRDTQYF	TGTGCTAGCAGCTTAGGGACTCGGGATACGCAGTATTTT	-	-	TRBV7-7	TRBJ2-3
CASSSRQGAVYEQYF	TGTGCCAGCAGTTCCCGACAGGGGGCCGTTTACGAGCAGTACTTC	TRBD1	-	TRBV28	TRBJ2-7
CASSSSQGFGEKLFF	TGTGCCAGCAGCTCGTCTCAGGGATTTGGGGAAAAACTGTTTTTT	-	-	TRBV11-2	TRBJ1-4
CASSFTYGSYNSPLHF	TGTGCCAGCAGCTTTACTTACGGGTCCTATAATTCACCCCTCCACTTT	-	-	TRBV11-2	TRBJ1-6
CASSLAGATTDTQYF	TGTGCTAGCAGCTTGGCGGGAGCCACCACAGATACGCAGTATTTT	TRBD2	-	TRBV7-7	TRBJ2-3
CASTPLRRYEQYF	TGTGCCAGCACACCTTTGCGGAGGTACGAGCAGTACTTC	-	-	TRBV2	TRBJ2-7